This T cell receptor beta chain comes out of a study of Graves' ophthalmopathy and Graves' hyperthyroidism. Study outcomes and limitations: A majority of expanded thyroid clonotypes exceeding 0.001 frequency were likewise present in blood.

Absence of ophthalmopathy within 18 months of follow-up defined stable hyperthyroidism. Other autoimmune diseases, uncontrolled infections, pregnancy or lactation ruled patients out of participation. This clonotype appeared many times. Its specificity is not known. Amplifying from RNA transcripts, the study obtained TCR beta CDR3 regions. Following a first-round RT-PCR that used HTBI primers, a second-round multiplex PCR was carried out. TCRdb independently ran MiXCR on the multiplex PCR reads; one entry per CDR3 protein. This table holds hundreds of thousands of distinct CDR3 sequences, about 24% found once. This receptor was taken from a woman between 18 and 30 years old with stable Graves' hyperthyroidism. Some clones in this sample may be carry-over from other donors' samples. The sample consisted of peripheral blood.

CDR3 sequence: CASSASTGASYGYTF. CDR3 in DNA: TGTGCCAGCAGTGCGTCGACAGGGGCCAGCTATGGCTACACCTTC. The chain employs TRBV12-3 or TRBV12-4 and TRBJ1-2; 8 nucleotides agree with TRBD1. This CDR3 contains 15 residues. The ends lost 5 bases at V and 4 bases at J; junction bases unmatched: 9.